This T cell receptor (beta chain) comes out of a study of early T cells in non-severe SARS-CoV-2 infection. Whole-study context: Unpaired chains resulted from sequencing bulk RNA of unsorted whole blood.

Unique molecular identifiers (one per individual cDNA molecule) were attached. TCRdb used MiXCR to reprocess the 5' RACE reads, holding one entry per CDR3 protein. Seen here are about 40,000 distinct CDR3 sequences, less than 30% observed once, and the top ten hold 4% to 5%. V dropped 1 base and J dropped 4; count of bases not matched to a gene: 2. The CDR3 sequence is 14 residues long. Per germline, CDR1 LGHNA and CDR2 YNFKEQ. Whole-study results and caveats: Private and CD4 specificities were missed by VDJdb matching, which favored anti-spike CD8 responses.

A word on this clonotype: Its cognate antigen is unknown.

The sequencing here drew on whole blood, taken at baseline. The receptor was derived from an adult who was a healthcare worker with PCR-confirmed SARS-CoV-2 infection or an uninfected control (not recorded which). This chain links TRBV4-2 with TRBJ2-7; 9 bases align to TRBD2. The CDR3 here is CASSQGLADYEQYF. CDR3 nucleotide sequence: TGTGCCAGCAGCCAAGGACTAGCGGATTACGAGCAGTACTTC.